This is a list of T cell receptor beta chains from one sample in a study of T cell changes during pregnancy in multiple sclerosis. Using immunoSEQ multiplex PCR, the repertoire was profiled, and TCRdb retains in-frame clones only, with some absent. In the table there are under 80,000 clones, 92% of which are singletons. Sequencing was performed on peripheral blood, taken after pregnancy. These TCRs come from a female donor in good health, enrolled as a control in a pregnancy study. CDR3s include the opening cysteine and the closing phenylalanine or tryptophan. The D gene is left open where the match is weak. Clone size is stated in some rows and not others, as once, few, many or a class when expanded.

J gene: TRBJ2-7; clone size: -; V gene: TRBV7-2; D gene: -; CDR3 protein: CASSSEYYYEQYF; CDR3 DNA: TGTGCCAGCAGCTCTGAATACTATTACGAGCAGTACTTC
J gene: TRBJ1-1; clone size: -; V gene: TRBV28; D gene: -; CDR3 protein: CASSLSGTPEAFF; CDR3 DNA: TGTGCCAGCAGTTTATCCGGGACACCTGAAGCTTTCTTT
J gene: TRBJ2-7; clone size: -; V gene: TRBV13; D gene: -; CDR3 protein: CASSLRAAYEQYF; CDR3 DNA: TGTGCCAGCAGCTTGAGGGCGGCCTACGAGCAGTACTTC
J gene: TRBJ2-1; clone size: -; V gene: TRBV27; D gene: -; CDR3 protein: CASSDRGSHNEQFF; CDR3 DNA: TGTGCCAGCAGCGACCGGGGGTCCCACAATGAGCAGTTCTTC
J gene: TRBJ2-3; clone size: -; V gene: TRBV7-9; D gene: TRBD1; CDR3 protein: CASSLADRARDTQYF; CDR3 DNA: TGTGCCAGCAGCTTAGCGGACAGGGCGAGAGATACGCAGTATTTT
J gene: TRBJ1-2; clone size: -; V gene: TRBV7-6; D gene: -; CDR3 protein: CASSSGGGTVYGYTF; CDR3 DNA: TGTGCCAGCAGCTCGGGGGGGGGTACGGTCTATGGCTACACCTTC
J gene: TRBJ2-2; clone size: -; V gene: TRBV27; D gene: -; CDR3 protein: CASSFGTGELFF; CDR3 DNA: TGTGCCAGCAGTTTCGGCACCGGGGAGCTGTTTTTT
J gene: TRBJ1-2; clone size: -; V gene: TRBV27; D gene: TRBD1; CDR3 protein: CASSSTGYHGYTF; CDR3 DNA: TGTGCCAGCAGTTCGACAGGGTACCATGGCTACACCTTC
J gene: TRBJ2-7; clone size: -; V gene: TRBV10-2; D gene: -; CDR3 protein: CASRSGGRNEQYF; CDR3 DNA: TGCGCCAGCAGAAGCGGTGGTAGGAACGAGCAGTACTTC
J gene: TRBJ2-3; clone size: -; V gene: TRBV27; D gene: TRBD2; CDR3 protein: CASRGSGLAASTQYF; CDR3 DNA: TGTGCCAGCAGAGGCTCGGGACTAGCGGCTAGTACGCAGTATTTT
J gene: TRBJ2-7; clone size: -; V gene: TRBV5-4; D gene: TRBD1; CDR3 protein: CASSLEIDRGYEQYF; CDR3 DNA: TGTGCCAGCAGCTTGGAGATAGACAGGGGCTACGAGCAGTACTTC
J gene: TRBJ2-3; clone size: -; V gene: TRBV7-8; D gene: -; CDR3 protein: CASRWGRVGGTDTQYF; CDR3 DNA: TGTGCCAGCAGATGGGGGCGTGTTGGAGGCACAGATACGCAGTATTTT
J gene: TRBJ1-1; clone size: -; V gene: TRBV21-1; D gene: -; CDR3 protein: CASSLPGQVTTEAFF; CDR3 DNA: TGTGCCAGCAGCTTACCGGGACAGGTGACCACTGAAGCTTTCTTT
J gene: TRBJ1-4; clone size: -; V gene: TRBV30; D gene: TRBD1; CDR3 protein: CAWSPKTGGGEKLFF; CDR3 DNA: TGTGCCTGGAGTCCAAAGACAGGGGGCGGTGAAAAACTGTTTTTT
J gene: TRBJ1-2; clone size: few; V gene: TRBV4-1; D gene: -; CDR3 protein: CASSRTENYGYTF; CDR3 DNA: TGCGCCAGCAGCCGGACAGAGAACTATGGCTACACCTTC
J gene: TRBJ1-4; clone size: -; V gene: TRBV6-5; D gene: -; CDR3 protein: CASSYSIRGVEKLFF; CDR3 DNA: TGTGCCAGCAGTTACTCGATTCGGGGAGTAGAAAAACTGTTTTTT
J gene: TRBJ2-1; clone size: -; V gene: TRBV6-5; D gene: TRBD1; CDR3 protein: CASSRPGQGYNEQFF; CDR3 DNA: TGTGCCAGCAGTCGACCGGGACAGGGGTACAATGAGCAGTTCTTC
J gene: TRBJ2-1; clone size: -; V gene: TRBV19; D gene: TRBD2; CDR3 protein: CASSMSGGGNNEQFF; CDR3 DNA: TGTGCCAGTAGTATGAGCGGGGGGGGAAACAATGAGCAGTTCTTC
J gene: TRBJ1-6; clone size: -; V gene: TRBV7-9; D gene: TRBD1; CDR3 protein: CASSLQGVIGTLHF; CDR3 DNA: TGTGCCAGCAGCCTACAGGGGGTAATTGGGACCCTCCACTTT
J gene: TRBJ2-3; clone size: -; V gene: TRBV11-3; D gene: -; CDR3 protein: CASSLASRTDTQYF; CDR3 DNA: TGTGCCAGCAGCTTAGCGTCGAGAACAGATACGCAGTATTTT
J gene: TRBJ1-3; clone size: -; V gene: TRBV5-6; D gene: -; CDR3 protein: CASSIGTSVHF; CDR3 DNA: TGTGCCAGCAGCATAGGGACATCAGTCCATTTT
J gene: TRBJ2-7; clone size: -; V gene: TRBV5-8; D gene: TRBD2; CDR3 protein: CASSRQSGGGYEQYF; CDR3 DNA: TGTGCCAGCAGCCGTCAAAGTGGGGGGGGCTACGAGCAGTACTTC
J gene: TRBJ1-6; clone size: -; V gene: TRBV27; D gene: TRBD1; CDR3 protein: CASSVQGDNSPLHF; CDR3 DNA: TGTGCCAGCAGCGTACAGGGGGATAATTCACCCCTCCACTTT
J gene: TRBJ2-7; clone size: once; V gene: TRBV29-1; D gene: -; CDR3 protein: CSVEVPDNGGYEQYF; CDR3 DNA: TGCAGCGTTGAAGTCCCTGACAATGGAGGGTACGAGCAGTACTTC
J gene: TRBJ2-2; clone size: -; V gene: TRBV19; D gene: TRBD2; CDR3 protein: CASNPTGLAGSGELFF; CDR3 DNA: TGTGCCAGTAACCCAACTGGACTAGCGGGATCCGGGGAGCTGTTTTTT
J gene: TRBJ2-7; clone size: once; V gene: TRBV27; D gene: TRBD1; CDR3 protein: CASSDRVEWEQYF; CDR3 DNA: TGTGCCAGCAGTGACAGGGTCGAGTGGGAGCAGTACTTC
J gene: TRBJ2-3; clone size: -; V gene: TRBV2; D gene: TRBD2; CDR3 protein: CASKEAAGVTDTQYF; CDR3 DNA: TGTGCCAGCAAGGAGGCAGCGGGAGTAACAGATACGCAGTATTTT
J gene: TRBJ1-1; clone size: -; V gene: TRBV6-6; D gene: TRBD1; CDR3 protein: CASSYLTTGKAEAFF; CDR3 DNA: TGTGCCAGCAGTTACCTAACGACAGGGAAGGCTGAAGCTTTCTTT
J gene: TRBJ2-5; clone size: -; V gene: TRBV4-1; D gene: -; CDR3 protein: CASSEGLRETQYF; CDR3 DNA: TGCGCCAGCAGCGAGGGACTTAGGGAGACCCAGTACTTC
J gene: TRBJ2-1; clone size: -; V gene: TRBV9; D gene: TRBD2; CDR3 protein: CASSPDRVSLAGGRHEQFF; CDR3 DNA: TGTGCCAGCAGCCCCGACAGGGTCTCTCTAGCGGGAGGCAGGCATGAGCAGTTCTTC
J gene: TRBJ1-1; clone size: -; V gene: TRBV28; D gene: TRBD1; CDR3 protein: CASSRGDSEAFF; CDR3 DNA: TGTGCCAGCAGCCGAGGGGACAGCGAAGCTTTCTTT
J gene: TRBJ1-1; clone size: -; V gene: TRBV5-1; D gene: -; CDR3 protein: CASSFYPGSKNTEAFF; CDR3 DNA: TGCGCCAGCAGCTTTTACCCAGGGTCAAAAAACACTGAAGCTTTCTTT
J gene: TRBJ2-7; clone size: -; V gene: TRBV27; D gene: -; CDR3 protein: CASSLSIRAEQYF; CDR3 DNA: TGTGCCAGCAGTTTATCGATCAGGGCCGAGCAGTACTTC
J gene: TRBJ2-1; clone size: -; V gene: TRBV7-9; D gene: TRBD1; CDR3 protein: CASSLRKGQGLREQFF; CDR3 DNA: TGTGCCAGCAGCTTAAGAAAGGGACAGGGGTTACGCGAGCAGTTCTTC
J gene: TRBJ2-5; clone size: once; V gene: TRBV10-1; D gene: -; CDR3 protein: CASSESRGRQETQYF; CDR3 DNA: TGCGCCAGCAGTGAGTCGAGAGGGCGACAAGAGACCCAGTACTTC
J gene: TRBJ2-7; clone size: -; V gene: TRBV7-2; D gene: TRBD2; CDR3 protein: CASSVGLAGTSYEQYF; CDR3 DNA: TGTGCCAGCAGCGTGGGACTAGCGGGGACATCCTACGAGCAGTACTTC
J gene: TRBJ2-7; clone size: -; V gene: TRBV5-1; D gene: -; CDR3 protein: CASSPGQPSSYEQYF; CDR3 DNA: TGCGCCAGCAGCCCCGGACAGCCTAGCTCCTACGAGCAGTACTTC
J gene: TRBJ2-3; clone size: -; V gene: TRBV6-4; D gene: -; CDR3 protein: CASSPDSPDTQYF; CDR3 DNA: TGTGCCAGCAGCCCGGACTCCCCCGATACGCAGTATTTT
J gene: TRBJ2-7; clone size: -; V gene: TRBV28; D gene: TRBD1; CDR3 protein: CASRTTGGDYEQYF; CDR3 DNA: TGTGCCAGCAGGACGACAGGGGGGGACTACGAGCAGTACTTC
J gene: TRBJ1-2; clone size: few; V gene: TRBV19; D gene: TRBD1; CDR3 protein: CASSSLLTGGNYGYTF; CDR3 DNA: TGTGCCAGTAGTAGTCTCCTAACAGGGGGAAACTATGGCTACACCTTC
J gene: TRBJ2-1; clone size: -; V gene: TRBV5-1; D gene: TRBD2; CDR3 protein: CASSLSSGRTYNEQFF; CDR3 DNA: TGCGCCAGCAGCTTATCTAGCGGGAGGACCTACAATGAGCAGTTCTTC
J gene: TRBJ2-1; clone size: -; V gene: TRBV5-1; D gene: TRBD2; CDR3 protein: CASNGTTSGEGNEQFF; CDR3 DNA: TGCGCCAGCAATGGAACAACCAGCGGGGAGGGGAATGAGCAGTTCTTC
J gene: TRBJ1-3; clone size: once; V gene: TRBV28; D gene: -; CDR3 protein: CASSSAPASGDTIYF; CDR3 DNA: TGTGCCAGCAGCTCTGCGCCGGCGTCGGGGGACACCATATATTTT
J gene: TRBJ1-1; clone size: once; V gene: TRBV4-2; D gene: -; CDR3 protein: CASSQEALGGNTEAFF; CDR3 DNA: TGTGCCAGCAGCCAAGAAGCTTTGGGAGGGAACACTGAAGCTTTCTTT